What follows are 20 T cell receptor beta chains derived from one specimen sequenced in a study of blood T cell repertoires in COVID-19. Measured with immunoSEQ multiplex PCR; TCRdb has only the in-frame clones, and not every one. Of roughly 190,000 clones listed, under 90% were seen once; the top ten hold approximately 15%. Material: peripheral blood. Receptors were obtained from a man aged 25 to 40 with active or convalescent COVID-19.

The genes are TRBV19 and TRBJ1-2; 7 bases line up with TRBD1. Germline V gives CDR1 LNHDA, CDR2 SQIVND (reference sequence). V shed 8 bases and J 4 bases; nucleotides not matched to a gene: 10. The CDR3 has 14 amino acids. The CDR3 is CASQATGLPYGYTF. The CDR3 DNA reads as TGTGCCAGTCAGGCGACAGGGCTCCCCTATGGCTACACCTTC.

CDR3 amino acids: CAWSVLAGRDYEQYV. CDR3 nucleotides: TGTGCCTGGAGTGTGTTAGCGGGGAGGGACTACGAGCAGTACGTC. The rearrangement uses TRBV30 and TRBJ2-7, with 8 bases aligning to TRBD2. This CDR3 is 15 amino acids long. Germline V gene lookup returns CDR1 GTSNPN and CDR2 SVGIG (reference sequence). The trim removed 0 bases at V and 3 bases at J, leaving 7 bases unmatched.

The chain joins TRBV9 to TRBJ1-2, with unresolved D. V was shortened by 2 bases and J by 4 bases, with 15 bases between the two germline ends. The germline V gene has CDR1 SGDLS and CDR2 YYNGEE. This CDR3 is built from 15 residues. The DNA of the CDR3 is TGTGCCAGCAGCGTCGGAAACAGCAGGTCCTATGGCTACACCTTC. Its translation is CASSVGNSRSYGYTF.

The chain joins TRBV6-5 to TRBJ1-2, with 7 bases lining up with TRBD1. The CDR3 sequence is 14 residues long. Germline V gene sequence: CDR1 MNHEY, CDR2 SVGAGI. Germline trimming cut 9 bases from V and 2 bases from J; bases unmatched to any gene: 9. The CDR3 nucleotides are TGTGCCAGTCGTCTCGGGACAGCGAACTATGGCTACACCTTC. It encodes CASRLGTANYGYTF.

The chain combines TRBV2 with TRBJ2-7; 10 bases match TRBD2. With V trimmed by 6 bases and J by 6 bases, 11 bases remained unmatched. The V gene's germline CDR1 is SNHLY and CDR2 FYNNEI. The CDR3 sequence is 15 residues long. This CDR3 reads CASREPGLAPSEQYF. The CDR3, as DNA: TGTGCCAGCAGAGAACCGGGACTAGCGCCTAGCGAGCAGTACTTC.

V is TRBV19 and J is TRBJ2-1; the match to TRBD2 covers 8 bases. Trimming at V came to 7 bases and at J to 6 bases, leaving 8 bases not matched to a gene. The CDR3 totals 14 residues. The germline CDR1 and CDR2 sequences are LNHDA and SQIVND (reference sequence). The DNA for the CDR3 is TGTGCCAGTACCGAGATGAGCGGGAGCAATGAGCAGTTCTTC. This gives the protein CASTEMSGSNEQFF.

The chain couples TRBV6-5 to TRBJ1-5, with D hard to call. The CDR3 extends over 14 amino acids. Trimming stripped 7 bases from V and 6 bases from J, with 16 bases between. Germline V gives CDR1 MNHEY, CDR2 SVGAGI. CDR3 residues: CASTPAGGGQPQHF. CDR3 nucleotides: TGTGCCAGCACCCCGGCGGGAGGCGGTCAGCCCCAGCATTTT.

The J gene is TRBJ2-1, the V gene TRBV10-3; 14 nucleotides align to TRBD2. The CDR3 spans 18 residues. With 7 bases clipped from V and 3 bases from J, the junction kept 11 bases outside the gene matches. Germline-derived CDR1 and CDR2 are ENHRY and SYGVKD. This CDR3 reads CAIKDATSGGALYNEQFF. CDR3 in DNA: TGTGCCATCAAGGACGCGACTAGCGGGGGGGCCCTCTACAATGAGCAGTTCTTC.

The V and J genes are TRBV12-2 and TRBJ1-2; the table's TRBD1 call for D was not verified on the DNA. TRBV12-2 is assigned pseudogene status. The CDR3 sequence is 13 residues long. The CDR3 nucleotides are TGTGCAAGTCGCCTCAGAACAGCTGATGGCTACACCTTC. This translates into CASRLRTADGYTF.

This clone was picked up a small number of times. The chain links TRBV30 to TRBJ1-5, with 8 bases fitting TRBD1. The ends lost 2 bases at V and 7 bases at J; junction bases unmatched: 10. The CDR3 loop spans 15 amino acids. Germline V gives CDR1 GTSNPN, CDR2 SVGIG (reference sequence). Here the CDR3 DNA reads TGTGCCTGGAGTAAGACAGGGGTTGTTAGGCAGCCCCAGCATTTT. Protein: CAWSKTGVVRQPQHF.

The CDR3 loop reads CASSIGQSLYF. The CDR3, as DNA: TGTGCCAGCAGTATTGGACAGAGCTTATACTTC. The chain uses TRBV5-6 and TRBJ2-5; D might be TRBD1 (6 bases). The germline V and J ends were trimmed by 5 bases and 14 bases, with 16 bases remaining between them. CDR3 length: 11 residues. Germline CDR1 SGHDT, CDR2 YYEEEE.

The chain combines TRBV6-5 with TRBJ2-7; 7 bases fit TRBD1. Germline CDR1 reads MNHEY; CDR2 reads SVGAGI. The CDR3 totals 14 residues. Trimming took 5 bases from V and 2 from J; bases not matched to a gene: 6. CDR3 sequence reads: CASSRGQYPYEQYF. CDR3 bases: TGTGCCAGCAGTAGGGGACAGTATCCCTACGAGCAGTACTTC.

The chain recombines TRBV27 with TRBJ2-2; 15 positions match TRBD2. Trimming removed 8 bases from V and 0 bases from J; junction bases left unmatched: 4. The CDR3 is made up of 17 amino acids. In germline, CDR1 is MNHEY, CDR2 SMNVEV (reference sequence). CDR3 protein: CASRGLAGGPNTGELFF. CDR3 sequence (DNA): TGTGCCAGCCGAGGACTAGCGGGGGGGCCGAACACCGGGGAGCTGTTTTTT.

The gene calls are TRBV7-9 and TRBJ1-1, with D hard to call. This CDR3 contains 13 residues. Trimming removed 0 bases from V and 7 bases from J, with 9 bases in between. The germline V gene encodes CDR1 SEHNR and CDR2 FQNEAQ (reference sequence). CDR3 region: CASSLAPDIEAFF. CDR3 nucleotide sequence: TGTGCCAGCAGCTTAGCGCCCGACATTGAAGCTTTCTTT.

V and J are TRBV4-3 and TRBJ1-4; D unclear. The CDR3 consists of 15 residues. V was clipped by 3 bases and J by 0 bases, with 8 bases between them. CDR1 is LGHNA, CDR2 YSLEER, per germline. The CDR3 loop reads CASSQNGATNEKLFF. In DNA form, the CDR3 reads TGCGCCAGCAGCCAGAACGGTGCAACTAATGAAAAACTGTTTTTT.

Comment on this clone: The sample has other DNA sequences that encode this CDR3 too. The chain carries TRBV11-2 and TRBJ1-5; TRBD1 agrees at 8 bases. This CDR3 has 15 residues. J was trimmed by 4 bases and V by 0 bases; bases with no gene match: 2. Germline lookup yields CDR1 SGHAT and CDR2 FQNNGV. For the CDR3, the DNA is TGTGCCAGCAGCTTAGACGGGACAGGTAATCAGCCCCAGCATTTT. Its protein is CASSLDGTGNQPQHF.

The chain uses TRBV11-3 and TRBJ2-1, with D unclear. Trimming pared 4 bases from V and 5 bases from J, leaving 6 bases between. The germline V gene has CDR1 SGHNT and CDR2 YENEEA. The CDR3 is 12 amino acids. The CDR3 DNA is TGTGCCAGCAGCTCAGATAACAATGAGCAGTTCTTC. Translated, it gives CASSSDNNEQFF.

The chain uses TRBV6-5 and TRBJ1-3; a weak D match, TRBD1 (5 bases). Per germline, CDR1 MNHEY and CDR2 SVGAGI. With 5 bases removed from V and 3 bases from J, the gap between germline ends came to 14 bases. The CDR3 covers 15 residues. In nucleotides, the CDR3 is TGTGCCAGCAGTAGGGGCCCCCTCGGTGGAAACACCATATATTTT. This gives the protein CASSRGPLGGNTIYF.

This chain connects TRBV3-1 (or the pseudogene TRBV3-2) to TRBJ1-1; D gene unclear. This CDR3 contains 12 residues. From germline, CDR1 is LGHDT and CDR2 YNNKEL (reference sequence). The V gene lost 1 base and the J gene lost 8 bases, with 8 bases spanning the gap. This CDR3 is CASSQVWEEAFF. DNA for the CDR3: TGTGCCAGCAGCCAAGTTTGGGAGGAAGCTTTCTTT.

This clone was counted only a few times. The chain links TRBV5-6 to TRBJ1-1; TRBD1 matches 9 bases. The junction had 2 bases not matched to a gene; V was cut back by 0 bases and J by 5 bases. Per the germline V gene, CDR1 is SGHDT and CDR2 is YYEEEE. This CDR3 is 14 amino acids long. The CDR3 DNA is TGTGCCAGCAGCTTGGTGGGGACAGGGACTGAAGCTTTCTTT. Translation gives CASSLVGTGTEAFF.